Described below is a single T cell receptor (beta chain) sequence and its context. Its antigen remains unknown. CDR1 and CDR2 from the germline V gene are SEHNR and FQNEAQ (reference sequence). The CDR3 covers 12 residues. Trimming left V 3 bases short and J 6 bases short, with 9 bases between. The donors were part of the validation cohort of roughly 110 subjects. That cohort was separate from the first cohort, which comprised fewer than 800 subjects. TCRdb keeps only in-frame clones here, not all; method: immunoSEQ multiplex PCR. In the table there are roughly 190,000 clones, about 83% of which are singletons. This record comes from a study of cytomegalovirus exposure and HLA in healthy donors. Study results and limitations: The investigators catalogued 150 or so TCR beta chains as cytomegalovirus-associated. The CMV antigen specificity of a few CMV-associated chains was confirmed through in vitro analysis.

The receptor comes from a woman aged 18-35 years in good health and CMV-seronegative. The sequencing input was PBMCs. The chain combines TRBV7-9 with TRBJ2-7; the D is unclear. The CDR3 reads CASSLAPFEQYF. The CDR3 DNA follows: TGTGCCAGCAGCTTGGCTCCCTTCGAGCAGTACTTC.